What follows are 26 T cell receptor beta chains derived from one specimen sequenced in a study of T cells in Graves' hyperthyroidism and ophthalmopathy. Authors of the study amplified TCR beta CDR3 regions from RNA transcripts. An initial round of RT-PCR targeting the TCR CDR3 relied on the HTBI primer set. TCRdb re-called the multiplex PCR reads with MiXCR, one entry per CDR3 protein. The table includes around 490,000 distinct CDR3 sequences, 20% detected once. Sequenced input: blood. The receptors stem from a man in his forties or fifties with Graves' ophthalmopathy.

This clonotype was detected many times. The CDR3 is CSAALAGGPEQYF. CDR3 sequence (DNA): TGCAGTGCTGCCCTAGCGGGAGGGCCCGAGCAGTACTTC. V gene TRBV20-1 combines with J gene TRBJ2-7; 12 positions agree with TRBD2. The germline V gene encodes CDR1 DFQATT and CDR2 SNEGSKA (reference sequence). This CDR3 spans 13 amino acids. J was trimmed by 6 bases and V by 5 bases; bases with no gene match: 5.

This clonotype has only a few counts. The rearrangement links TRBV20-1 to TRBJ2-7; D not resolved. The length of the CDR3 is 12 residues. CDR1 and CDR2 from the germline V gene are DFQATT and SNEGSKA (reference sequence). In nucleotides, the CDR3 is TGCAGCGGGTATTACCTCTCCTACGAGCAGTACTTC. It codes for CSGYYLSYEQYF.

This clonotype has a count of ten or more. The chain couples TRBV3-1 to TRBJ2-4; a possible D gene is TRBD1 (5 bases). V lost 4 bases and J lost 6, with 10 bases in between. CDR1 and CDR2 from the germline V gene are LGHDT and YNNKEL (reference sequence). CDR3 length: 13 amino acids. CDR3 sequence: CASSRLDRNIQYF. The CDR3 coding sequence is TGTGCCAGCAGCCGTCTTGACAGAAACATTCAGTACTTC.

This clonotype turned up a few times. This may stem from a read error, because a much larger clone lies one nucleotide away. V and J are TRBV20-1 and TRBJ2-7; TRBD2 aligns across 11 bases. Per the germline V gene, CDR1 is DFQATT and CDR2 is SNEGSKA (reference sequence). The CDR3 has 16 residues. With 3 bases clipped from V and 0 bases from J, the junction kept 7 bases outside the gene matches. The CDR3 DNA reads TGCAGTGCTAGGAATTTTAGCGGGGGGGACTCCTACGAGCAGTACTTC. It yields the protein CSARNFSGGDSYEQYF.

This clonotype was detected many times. The CDR3 DNA is TGCAGTGCTAGTTTTGGGACCCAATACAATGAGCAGTTCTTC. The encoded protein is CSASFGTQYNEQFF. The genes are TRBV20-1 and TRBJ2-1, with D perhaps assigned TRBD1 or TRBD2 (5 bases each). CDR1 DFQATT and CDR2 SNEGSKA come from the germline V gene (reference sequence). The CDR3 consists of 14 residues. Trimming pared 3 bases from V and 4 bases from J, leaving 13 bases between.

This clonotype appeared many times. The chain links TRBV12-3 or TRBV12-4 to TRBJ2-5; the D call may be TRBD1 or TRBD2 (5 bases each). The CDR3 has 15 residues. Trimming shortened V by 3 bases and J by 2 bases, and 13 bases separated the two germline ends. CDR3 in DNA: TGTGCCAGCAGTTTTCAGGGACCGCTACAAGAGACCCAGTACTTC. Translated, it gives CASSFQGPLQETQYF.

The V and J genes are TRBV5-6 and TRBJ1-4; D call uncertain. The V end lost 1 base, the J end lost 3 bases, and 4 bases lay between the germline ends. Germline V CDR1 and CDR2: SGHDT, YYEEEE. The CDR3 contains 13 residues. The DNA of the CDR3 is TGTGCCAGCAGCTTGAGGTCTAATGAAAAACTGTTTTTT. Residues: CASSLRSNEKLFF.

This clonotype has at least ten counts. The CDR3 nucleotides are TGTGCCAGCAGCTCAACAGGGTTCGGGAGGGCCACCGCCCTCCACGAGCAGTACTTC. Amino acids: CASSSTGFGRATALHEQYF. The chain links TRBV7-2 to TRBJ2-7, with 8 bases fitting TRBD2. Germline V gene data show CDR1 as SGHTA and CDR2 as FQGNSA. J gave up 5 bases and V 4 bases, and 22 bases lay outside the gene matches. The CDR3 is 19 amino acids. The full variable domain, rest sourced from reference TRBV7-2 and TRBJ2-7, is GAGVSQSPSNKVTEKGKDVELRCDPISGHTALYWYRQSLGQGLEFLIYFQGNSAPDKSGLPSDRFSAERTGGSVSTLTIQRTQQEDSAVYLCASSSTGFGRATALHEQYFGPGTRLTVT.

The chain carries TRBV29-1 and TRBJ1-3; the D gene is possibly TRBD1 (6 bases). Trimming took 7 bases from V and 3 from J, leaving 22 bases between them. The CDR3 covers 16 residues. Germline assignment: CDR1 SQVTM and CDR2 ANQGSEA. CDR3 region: CSAATGAHGYGNTIYF. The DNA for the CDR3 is TGCAGCGCCGCGACGGGGGCCCACGGATATGGAAACACCATATATTTT.

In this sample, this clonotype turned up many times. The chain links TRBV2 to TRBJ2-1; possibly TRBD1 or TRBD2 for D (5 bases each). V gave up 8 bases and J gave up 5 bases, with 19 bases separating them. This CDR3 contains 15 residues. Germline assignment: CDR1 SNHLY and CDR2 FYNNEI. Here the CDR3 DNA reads TGTGCCAGCTGGGCCCCGGGTCAGGGAGACAATGAGCAGTTCTTC. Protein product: CASWAPGQGDNEQFF.

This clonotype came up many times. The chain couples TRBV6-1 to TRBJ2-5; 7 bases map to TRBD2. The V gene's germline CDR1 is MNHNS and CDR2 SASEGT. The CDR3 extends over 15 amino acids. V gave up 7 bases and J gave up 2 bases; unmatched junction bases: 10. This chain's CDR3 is CASMAGGAGQETQYF. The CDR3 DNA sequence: TGTGCCAGCATGGCCGGTGGAGCGGGGCAAGAGACCCAGTACTTC.

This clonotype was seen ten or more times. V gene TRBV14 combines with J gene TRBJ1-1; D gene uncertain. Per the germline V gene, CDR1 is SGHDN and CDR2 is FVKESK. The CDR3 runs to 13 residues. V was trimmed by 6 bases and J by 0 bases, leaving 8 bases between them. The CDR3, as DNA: TGTGCCAGCAGTAAAACAGTGAACACTGAAGCTTTCTTT. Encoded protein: CASSKTVNTEAFF.

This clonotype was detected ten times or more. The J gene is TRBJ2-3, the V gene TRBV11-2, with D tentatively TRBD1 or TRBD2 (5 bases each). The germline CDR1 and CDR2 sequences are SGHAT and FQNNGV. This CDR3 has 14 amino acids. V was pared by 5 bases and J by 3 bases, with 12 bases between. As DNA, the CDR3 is TGTGCCAGCAGCCCCCGTGGGACGACAGATACGCAGTATTTT. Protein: CASSPRGTTDTQYF. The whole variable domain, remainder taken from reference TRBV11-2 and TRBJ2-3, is EAGVAQSPRYKIIEKRQSVAFWCNPISGHATLYWYQQILGQGPKLLIQFQNNGVVDDSQLPKDRFSAERLKGVDSTLKIQPAKLEDSAVYLCASSPRGTTDTQYFGPGTRLTVL.

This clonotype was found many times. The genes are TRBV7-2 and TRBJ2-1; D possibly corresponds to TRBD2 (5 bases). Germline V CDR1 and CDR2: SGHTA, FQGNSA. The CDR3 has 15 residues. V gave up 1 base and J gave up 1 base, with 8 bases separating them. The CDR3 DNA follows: TGTGCCAGCAGCTTAGACGAGGGTTCCTACAATGAGCAGTTCTTC. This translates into CASSLDEGSYNEQFF. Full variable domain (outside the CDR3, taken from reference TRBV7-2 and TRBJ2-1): GAGVSQSPSNKVTEKGKDVELRCDPISGHTALYWYRQSLGQGLEFLIYFQGNSAPDKSGLPSDRFSAERTGGSVSTLTIQRTQQEDSAVYLCASSLDEGSYNEQFFGPGTRLTVL.

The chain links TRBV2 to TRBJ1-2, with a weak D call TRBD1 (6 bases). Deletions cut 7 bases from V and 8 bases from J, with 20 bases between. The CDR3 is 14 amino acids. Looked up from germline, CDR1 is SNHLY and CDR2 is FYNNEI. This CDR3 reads CASKVFVQGLGYTF. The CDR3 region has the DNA TGTGCCAGCAAAGTCTTCGTGCAGGGGTTAGGCTACACCTTC. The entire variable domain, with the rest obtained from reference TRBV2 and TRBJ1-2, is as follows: EPEVTQTPSHQVTQMGQEVILRCVPISNHLYFYWYRQILGQKVEFLVSFYNNEISEKSEIFDDQFSVERPDGSNFTLKIRSTKLEDSAMYFCASKVFVQGLGYTFGSGTRLTVV.

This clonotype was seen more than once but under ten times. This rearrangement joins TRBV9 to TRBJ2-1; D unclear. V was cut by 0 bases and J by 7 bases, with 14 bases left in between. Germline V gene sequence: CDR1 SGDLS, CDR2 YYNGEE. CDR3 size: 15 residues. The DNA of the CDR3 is TGTGCCAGCAGCGTAGGTTACAACCCCTCTAATGAGCAGTTCTTC. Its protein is CASSVGYNPSNEQFF.

CDR3 sequence: CASSQGPGGTGGSNEQFF. The CDR3 DNA sequence: TGCGCCAGCAGCCAAGGCCCCGGCGGGACAGGGGGATCCAATGAGCAGTTCTTC. The V gene is TRBV4-3, the J gene TRBJ2-1; TRBD1 matches 11 bases. V was pared by 1 base and J by 6 bases, with 11 bases of the junction left unmatched. The CDR3 runs 18 residues. Germline V lookup: CDR1 LGHNA, CDR2 YSLEER.

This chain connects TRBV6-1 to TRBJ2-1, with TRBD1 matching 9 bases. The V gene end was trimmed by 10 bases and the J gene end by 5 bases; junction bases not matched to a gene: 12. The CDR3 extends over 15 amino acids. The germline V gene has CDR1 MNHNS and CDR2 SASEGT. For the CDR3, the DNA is TGTGCCACCGAGGTGGGGACAGGGCAGAACAATGAGCAGTTCTTC. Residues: CATEVGTGQNNEQFF.

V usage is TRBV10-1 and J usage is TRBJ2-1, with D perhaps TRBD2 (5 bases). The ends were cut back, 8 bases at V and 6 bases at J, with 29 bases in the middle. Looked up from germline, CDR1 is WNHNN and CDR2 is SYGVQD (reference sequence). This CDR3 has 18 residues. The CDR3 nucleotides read TGCGCCAGCGATTTCGGGAACAGAACCATATTCCAAAGCAATGAGCAGTTCTTC. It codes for CASDFGNRTIFQSNEQFF.

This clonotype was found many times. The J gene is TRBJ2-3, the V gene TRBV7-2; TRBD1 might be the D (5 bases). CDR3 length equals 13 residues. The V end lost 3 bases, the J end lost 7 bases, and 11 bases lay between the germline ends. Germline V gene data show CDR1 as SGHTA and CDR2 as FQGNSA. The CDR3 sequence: CASSLRQGNTQYF. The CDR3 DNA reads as TGTGCCAGCAGCTTGCGGCAGGGCAATACGCAGTATTTT.

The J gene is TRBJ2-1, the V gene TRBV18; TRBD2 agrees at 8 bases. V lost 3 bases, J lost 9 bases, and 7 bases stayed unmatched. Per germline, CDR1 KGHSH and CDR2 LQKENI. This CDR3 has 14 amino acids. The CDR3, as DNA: TGTGCCAGCTCACCGACCGGGGGGGCTATTGAGCAGTTCTTC. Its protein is CASSPTGGAIEQFF.

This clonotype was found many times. CDR3 DNA: TGTGCCAGCAGCCAAGAATCGGCTGATGAGCAGTTCTTC. Translated: CASSQESADEQFF. The chain employs TRBV3-1 and TRBJ2-1; no reliable D call. Germline V gene sequence: CDR1 LGHDT, CDR2 YNNKEL (reference sequence). This CDR3 is 13 amino acids long. V lost 0 bases and J 8 bases, leaving 8 bases between the germline ends.

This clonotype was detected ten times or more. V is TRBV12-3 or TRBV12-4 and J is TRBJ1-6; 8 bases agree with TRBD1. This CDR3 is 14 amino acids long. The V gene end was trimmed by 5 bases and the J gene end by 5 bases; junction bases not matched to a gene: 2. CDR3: CASSLTGDNSPLHF. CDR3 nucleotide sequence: TGTGCCAGCAGTCTGACAGGGGATAATTCACCCCTCCACTTT.

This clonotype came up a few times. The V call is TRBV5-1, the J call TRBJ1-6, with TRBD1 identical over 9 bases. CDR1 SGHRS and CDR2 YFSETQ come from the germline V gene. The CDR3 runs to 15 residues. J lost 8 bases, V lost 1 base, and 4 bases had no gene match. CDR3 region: CASSLLGQGDSPLHF. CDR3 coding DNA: TGCGCCAGCAGCTTGTTGGGACAGGGTGATTCACCCCTCCACTTT.

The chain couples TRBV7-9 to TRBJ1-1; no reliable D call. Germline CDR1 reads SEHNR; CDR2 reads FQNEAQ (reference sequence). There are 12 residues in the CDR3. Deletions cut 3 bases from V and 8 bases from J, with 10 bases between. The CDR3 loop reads CASSFIETEAFF. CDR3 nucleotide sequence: TGTGCCAGCAGCTTTATCGAGACAGAAGCTTTCTTT. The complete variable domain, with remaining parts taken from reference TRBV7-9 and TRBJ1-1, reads DTGVSQNPRHKITKRGQNVTFRCDPISEHNRLYWYRQTLGQGPEFLTYFQNEAQLEKSRLLSDRFSAERPKGSFSTLEIQRTEQGDSAMYLCASSFIETEAFFGQGTRLTVV.

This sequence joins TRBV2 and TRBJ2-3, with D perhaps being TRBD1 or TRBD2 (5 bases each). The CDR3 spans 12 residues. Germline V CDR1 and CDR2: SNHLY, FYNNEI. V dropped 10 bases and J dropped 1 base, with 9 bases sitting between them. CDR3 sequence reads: CATRDGTDTQYF. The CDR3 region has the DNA TGTGCCACCCGGGACGGCACAGATACGCAGTATTTT.